Described below is a single T cell receptor beta chain sequence and its context. Clinical history as reported by participants underpinned cohort assignment. The sample belongs to a study of blood T cell repertoires in COVID-19. Study at large: Acute and convalescent COVID-19 specimens originated in the United States, Italy and Spain. From T cells, B-cell-depleted T cells, or PBMCs came the material, which was cDNA or gDNA.

The germline gives CDR1 SGHKS, CDR2 YYEKEE (reference sequence). This CDR3 region has 12 residues. Trimming shortened V by 6 bases and J by 4 bases, and 9 bases separated the two germline ends. TCRdb's copy holds only in-frame clones and misses some; the assay was immunoSEQ multiplex PCR. The sample lists about 280,000 clones, around 90% seen once, with approximately 1.5% in the top ten. This chain links TRBV5-5 with TRBJ2-3; D gene unclear. The sequenced sample consisted of PBMCs or T cells enriched from blood (not recorded which). The origin of this receptor is a woman aged 18-35 years with acute COVID-19. CDR3 in DNA: TGTGCCAGCATGTCTCCGGCAGATACGCAGTATTTT. Translated: CASMSPADTQYF.